The rows below give T cell receptor beta chains drawn from one sample of a study of response to subunit inactivated influenza vaccine. MiXCR, applied by TCRdb to the RT-PCR reads, yields one record per CDR3 protein. The table includes 530,000 or so distinct CDR3 sequences, 12% to 15% detected once. Here the sequenced sample was PBMCs from blood, taken 11 to 12 days after vaccination. These receptors were taken from a man aged 45-60 years who received an inactivated influenza vaccine. CDR3s include the opening cysteine and the closing phenylalanine or tryptophan. The order of the fields is clone size, V gene, J gene, D gene, CDR3 DNA, CDR3 protein. The D gene is left open where the match is weak. Rows may omit the clone size; those that give it use once, few, many or a size class.

size: few
V: TRBV20-1
J: TRBJ1-1
D: NA
DNA: TGCAGTGCTGAACGTCGGACAGCGTCAGAAGCTTTCTTT
CDR3: CSAERRTASEAFF

size: many
V: TRBV15
J: TRBJ2-5
D: NA
DNA: TGTGCCACCAAATCGGGACCACCGTACCAAGAGACCCAGTACTTC
CDR3: CATKSGPPYQETQYF

size: NA
V: TRBV6-2/TRBV6-3
J: TRBJ2-7
D: NA
DNA: TGTGCCAGCAGTTACGGTCCCGTGAGCTACGAGCAGTACTTC
CDR3: CASSYGPVSYEQYF

size: few
V: TRBV12-3/TRBV12-4
J: TRBJ1-2
D: TRBD1
DNA: TGTGCCAGCAGCCGAGTAGGGGACAGGGGGAAGAATGGCTACACCTTC
CDR3: CASSRVGDRGKNGYTF

size: NA
V: TRBV20-1
J: TRBJ2-2
D: NA
DNA: TGCAGTGCTAGGATCCGGGGGACCAACACCGGGGAGCTGTTTTTT
CDR3: CSARIRGTNTGELFF

size: few
V: TRBV6-1
J: TRBJ2-2
D: NA
DNA: TGTGCCAGCTGTCAGGGAAATAGCGGGGAGCTGTTTTTT
CDR3: CASCQGNSGELFF

size: NA
V: TRBV5-1
J: TRBJ2-3
D: TRBD2
DNA: TGCGCCAGCAGACCCGCGGCTAGCGGGGTTGATACGCAGTATTTT
CDR3: CASRPAASGVDTQYF

size: NA
V: TRBV11-2
J: TRBJ2-6
D: NA
DNA: TGTGCCAGCAGCTTATATTATTCTGGGGCCAACGTCCTGACTTTC
CDR3: CASSLYYSGANVLTF

size: NA
V: TRBV4-2
J: TRBJ2-2
D: NA
DNA: TGTGCCAGCAGCCAAGATTTAAAGAACGGGGAGCTGTTTTTT
CDR3: CASSQDLKNGELFF

size: many
V: TRBV12-3/TRBV12-4
J: TRBJ2-1
D: NA
DNA: TGCGCCAGCAGCTTCGGGGGTGAGCAGTTCTTC
CDR3: CASSFGGEQFF

size: few
V: TRBV5-1
J: TRBJ2-7
D: NA
DNA: TGCGCCAGCAGCCTCAACGCGGGGTCCTACGAGCAGTACTTC
CDR3: CASSLNAGSYEQYF

size: many
V: TRBV18
J: TRBJ2-4
D: TRBD2
DNA: TGTGCCAGCTCACCGCGGGAGGGGTCTGTAAACATTCAGTACTTC
CDR3: CASSPREGSVNIQYF

size: NA
V: TRBV5-6
J: TRBJ2-2
D: NA
DNA: TGTGCCAGCAGCCGCTGGGGGGAGCTGTTTTTT
CDR3: CASSRWGELFF

size: few
V: TRBV4-3
J: TRBJ1-4
D: TRBD1
DNA: TGCGCCAGCAGCCAAGAGAACTCTAGACAGGGTAATGAAAAACTGTTTTTT
CDR3: CASSQENSRQGNEKLFF

size: many
V: TRBV7-6
J: TRBJ2-5
D: NA
DNA: TGTGCCAGCAGCTTAGACAGGCTAGAGACCCAGTACTTC
CDR3: CASSLDRLETQYF

size: NA
V: TRBV2
J: TRBJ1-4
D: NA
DNA: TGTGCCAGCAGTGAAGCGCAGGGGTCGACTGAAAAACTGTTTTTT
CDR3: CASSEAQGSTEKLFF

size: NA
V: TRBV3-1
J: TRBJ2-1
D: TRBD2
DNA: TGTGCCAGCAGCCATGGCTTGGGACTAGGTGGCGGTGAGCAGTTCTTC
CDR3: CASSHGLGLGGGEQFF

size: few
V: TRBV20-1
J: TRBJ1-4
D: NA
DNA: TGCAGTGCAAGGGCGGTAACTAATGAAAAACTGTTTTTT
CDR3: CSARAVTNEKLFF